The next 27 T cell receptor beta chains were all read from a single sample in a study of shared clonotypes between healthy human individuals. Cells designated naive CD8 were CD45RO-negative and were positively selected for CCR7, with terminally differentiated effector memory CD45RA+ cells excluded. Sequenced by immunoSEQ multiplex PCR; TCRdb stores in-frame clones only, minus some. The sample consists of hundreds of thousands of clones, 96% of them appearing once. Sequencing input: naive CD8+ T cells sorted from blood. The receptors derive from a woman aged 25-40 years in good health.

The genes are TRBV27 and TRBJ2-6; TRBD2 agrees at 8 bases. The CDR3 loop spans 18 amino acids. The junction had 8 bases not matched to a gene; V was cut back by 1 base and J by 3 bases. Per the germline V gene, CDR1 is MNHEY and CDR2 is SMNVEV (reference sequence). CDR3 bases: TGTGCCAGCAGTTTATTTGCGGGGGGCGCGAGTGGGGCCAACGTCCTGACTTTC. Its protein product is CASSLFAGGASGANVLTF.

The CDR3 sequence is CASSLTGVGELFF. As DNA, the CDR3 is TGTGCCAGCAGCTTAACAGGGGTCGGGGAGCTGTTTTTT. V is TRBV13 and J is TRBJ2-2; TRBD1 agrees at 7 bases. CDR1 PRHDT and CDR2 FYEKMQ come from the germline V gene (reference sequence). The J segment lost 7 bases and the V segment lost 2 bases, leaving 1 base of the junction unmatched. This CDR3 is built from 13 residues.

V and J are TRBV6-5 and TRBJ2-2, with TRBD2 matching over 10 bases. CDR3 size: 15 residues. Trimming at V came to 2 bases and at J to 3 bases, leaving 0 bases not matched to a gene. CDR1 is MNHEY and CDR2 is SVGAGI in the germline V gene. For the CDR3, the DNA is TGTGCCAGCAGTTACCTAGCGGGAGACACCGGGGAGCTGTTTTTT. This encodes CASSYLAGDTGELFF.

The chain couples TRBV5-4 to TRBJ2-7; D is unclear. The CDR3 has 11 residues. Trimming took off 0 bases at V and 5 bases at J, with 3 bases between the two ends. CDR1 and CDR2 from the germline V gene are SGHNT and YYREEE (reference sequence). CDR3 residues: CASSLVNEQYF. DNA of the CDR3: TGTGCCAGCAGCTTGGTAAACGAGCAGTACTTC.

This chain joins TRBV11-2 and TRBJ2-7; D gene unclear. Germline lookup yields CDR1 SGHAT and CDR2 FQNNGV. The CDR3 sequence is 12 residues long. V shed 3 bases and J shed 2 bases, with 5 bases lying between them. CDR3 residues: CASSFRPYEQYF. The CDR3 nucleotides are TGTGCCAGCAGCTTTCGGCCCTACGAGCAGTACTTC.

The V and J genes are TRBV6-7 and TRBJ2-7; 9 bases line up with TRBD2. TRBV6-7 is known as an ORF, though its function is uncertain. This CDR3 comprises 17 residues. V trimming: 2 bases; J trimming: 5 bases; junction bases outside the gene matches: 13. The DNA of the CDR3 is TGTGCCAGCAGTTACACCGTCACCCTAGCGGGATTCCACGAGCAGTACTTC. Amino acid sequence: CASSYTVTLAGFHEQYF.

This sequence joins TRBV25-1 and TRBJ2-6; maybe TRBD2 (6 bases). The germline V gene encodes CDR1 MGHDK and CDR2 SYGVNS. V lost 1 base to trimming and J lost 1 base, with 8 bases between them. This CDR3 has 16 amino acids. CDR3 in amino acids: CASSEWEDSGANVLTF. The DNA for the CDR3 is TGTGCCAGCAGTGAATGGGAGGATTCTGGGGCCAACGTCCTGACTTTC.

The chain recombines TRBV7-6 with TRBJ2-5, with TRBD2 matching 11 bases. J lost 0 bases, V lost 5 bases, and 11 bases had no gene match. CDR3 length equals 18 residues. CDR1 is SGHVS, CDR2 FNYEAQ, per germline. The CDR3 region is CASSPGTSGPLYQETQYF. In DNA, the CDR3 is TGTGCCAGCAGCCCAGGGACTAGCGGTCCCCTTTACCAAGAGACCCAGTACTTC.

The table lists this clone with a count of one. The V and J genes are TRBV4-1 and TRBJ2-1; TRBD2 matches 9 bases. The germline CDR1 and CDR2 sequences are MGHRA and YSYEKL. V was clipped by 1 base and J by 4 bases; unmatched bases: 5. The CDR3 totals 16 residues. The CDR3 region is CASSQGSSGRYNEQFF. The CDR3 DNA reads TGCGCCAGCAGCCAAGGGAGTAGCGGGAGATACAATGAGCAGTTCTTC.

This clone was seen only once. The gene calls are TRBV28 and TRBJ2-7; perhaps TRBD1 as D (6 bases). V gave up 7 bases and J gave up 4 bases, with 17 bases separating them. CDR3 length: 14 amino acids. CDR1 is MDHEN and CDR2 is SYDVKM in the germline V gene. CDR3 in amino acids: CASTFGGKDYEQYF. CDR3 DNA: TGTGCCAGCACCTTTGGGGGCAAGGATTACGAGCAGTACTTC.

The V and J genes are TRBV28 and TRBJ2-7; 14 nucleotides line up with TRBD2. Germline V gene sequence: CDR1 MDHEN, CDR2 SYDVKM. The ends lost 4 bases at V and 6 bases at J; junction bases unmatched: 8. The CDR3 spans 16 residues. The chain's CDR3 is CASSSGLAGVPLEQYF. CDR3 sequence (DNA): TGTGCCAGCAGTTCGGGACTAGCGGGAGTCCCGCTCGAGCAGTACTTC.

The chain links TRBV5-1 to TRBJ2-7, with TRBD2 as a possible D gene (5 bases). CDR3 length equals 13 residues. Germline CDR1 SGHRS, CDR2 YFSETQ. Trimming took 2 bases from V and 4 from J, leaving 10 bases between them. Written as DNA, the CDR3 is TGCGCCAGCAGCTTCGAACAGCGGTACGAGCAGTACTTC. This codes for CASSFEQRYEQYF.

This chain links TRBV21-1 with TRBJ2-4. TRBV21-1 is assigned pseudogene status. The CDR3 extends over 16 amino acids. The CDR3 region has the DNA TGTGCCAGCAGCAAAAAGGGCGACCCAGCCAAAAACATTCAGTACTTC. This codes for CASSKKGDPAKNIQYF.

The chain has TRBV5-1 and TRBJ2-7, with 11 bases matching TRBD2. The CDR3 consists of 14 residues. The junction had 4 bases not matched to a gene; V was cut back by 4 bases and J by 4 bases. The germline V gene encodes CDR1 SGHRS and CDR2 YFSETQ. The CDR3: CASSPGLAVYEQYF. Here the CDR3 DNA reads TGCGCCAGCAGCCCGGGACTAGCGGTTTACGAGCAGTACTTC.

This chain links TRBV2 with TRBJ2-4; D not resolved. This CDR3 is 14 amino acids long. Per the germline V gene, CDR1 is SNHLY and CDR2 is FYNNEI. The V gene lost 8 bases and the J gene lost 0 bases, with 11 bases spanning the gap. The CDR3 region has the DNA TGTGCCAGCGCAGAGATACTAGCCAAAAACATTCAGTACTTC. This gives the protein CASAEILAKNIQYF. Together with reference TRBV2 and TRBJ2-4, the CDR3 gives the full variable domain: EPEVTQTPSHQVTQMGQEVILRCVPISNHLYFYWYRQILGQKVEFLVSFYNNEISEKSEIFDDQFSVERPDGSNFTLKIRSTKLEDSAMYFCASAEILAKNIQYFGAGTRLSVL.

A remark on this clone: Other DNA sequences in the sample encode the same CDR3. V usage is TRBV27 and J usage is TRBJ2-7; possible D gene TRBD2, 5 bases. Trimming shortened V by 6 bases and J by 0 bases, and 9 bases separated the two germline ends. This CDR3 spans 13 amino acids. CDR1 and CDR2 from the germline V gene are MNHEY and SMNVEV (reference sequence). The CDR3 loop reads CASSHGVSYEQYF. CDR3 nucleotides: TGTGCCAGCAGCCACGGGGTCTCCTACGAGCAGTACTTC.

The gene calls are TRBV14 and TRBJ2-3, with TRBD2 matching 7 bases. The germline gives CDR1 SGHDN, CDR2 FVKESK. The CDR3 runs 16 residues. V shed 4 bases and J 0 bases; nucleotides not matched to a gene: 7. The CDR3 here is CASSPVAGLSTDTQYF. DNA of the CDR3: TGTGCCAGCAGCCCCGTAGCGGGCCTTAGCACAGATACGCAGTATTTT.

Here the CDR3 reads CASSYTSGRGDTQYF. Written as DNA, the CDR3 is TGTGCCAGCAGTTACACTAGCGGGAGGGGAGATACGCAGTATTTT. This chain connects TRBV5-6 to TRBJ2-3, with 13 bases that match TRBD2. The CDR3 loop spans 15 amino acids. In germline, CDR1 is SGHDT, CDR2 YYEEEE. V dropped 5 bases and J dropped 5; count of bases not matched to a gene: 5.

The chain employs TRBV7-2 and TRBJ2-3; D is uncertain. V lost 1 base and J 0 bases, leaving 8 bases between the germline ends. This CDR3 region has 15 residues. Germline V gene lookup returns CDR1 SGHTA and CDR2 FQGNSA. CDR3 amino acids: CASSLDGASTDTQYF. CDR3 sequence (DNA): TGTGCCAGCAGCTTAGATGGAGCTAGCACAGATACGCAGTATTTT.

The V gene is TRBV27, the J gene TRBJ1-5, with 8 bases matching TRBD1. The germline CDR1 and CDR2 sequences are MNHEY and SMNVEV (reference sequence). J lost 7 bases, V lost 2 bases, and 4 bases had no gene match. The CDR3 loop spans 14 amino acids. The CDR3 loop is CASSLRTGTQPQHF. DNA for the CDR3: TGTGCCAGCAGTTTAAGGACAGGGACCCAGCCCCAGCATTTT.

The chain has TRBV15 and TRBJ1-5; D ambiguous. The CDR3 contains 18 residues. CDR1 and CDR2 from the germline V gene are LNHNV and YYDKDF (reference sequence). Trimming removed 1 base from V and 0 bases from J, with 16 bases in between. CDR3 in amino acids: CATSRVRARSNSNQPQHF. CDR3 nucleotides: TGTGCCACCAGCAGAGTGCGTGCGCGCTCCAATAGCAATCAGCCCCAGCATTTT. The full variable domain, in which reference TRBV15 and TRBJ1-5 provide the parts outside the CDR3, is DAMVIQNPRYQVTQFGKPVTLSCSQTLNHNVMYWYQQKSSQAPKLLFHYYDKDFNNEADTPDNFQSRRPNTSFCFLDIRSPGLGDTAMYLCATSRVRARSNSNQPQHFGDGTRLSIL.

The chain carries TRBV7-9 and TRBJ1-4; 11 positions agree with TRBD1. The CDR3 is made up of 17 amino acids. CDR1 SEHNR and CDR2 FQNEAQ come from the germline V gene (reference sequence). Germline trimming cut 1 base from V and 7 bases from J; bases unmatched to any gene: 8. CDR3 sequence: CASSLEGQGVAFEKLFF. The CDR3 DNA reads TGTGCCAGCAGCTTAGAGGGACAGGGGGTGGCTTTTGAAAAACTGTTTTTT. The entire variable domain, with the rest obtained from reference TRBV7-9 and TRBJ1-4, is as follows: DTGVSQNPRHKITKRGQNVTFRCDPISEHNRLYWYRQTLGQGPEFLTYFQNEAQLEKSRLLSDRFSAERPKGSFSTLEIQRTEQGDSAMYLCASSLEGQGVAFEKLFFGSGTQLSVL.

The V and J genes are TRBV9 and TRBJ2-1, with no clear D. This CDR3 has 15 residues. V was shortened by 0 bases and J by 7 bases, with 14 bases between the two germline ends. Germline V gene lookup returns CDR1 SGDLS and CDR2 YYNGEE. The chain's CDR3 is CASSVGLGSGNEQFF. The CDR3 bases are TGTGCCAGCAGCGTAGGTTTGGGAAGTGGGAATGAGCAGTTCTTC.

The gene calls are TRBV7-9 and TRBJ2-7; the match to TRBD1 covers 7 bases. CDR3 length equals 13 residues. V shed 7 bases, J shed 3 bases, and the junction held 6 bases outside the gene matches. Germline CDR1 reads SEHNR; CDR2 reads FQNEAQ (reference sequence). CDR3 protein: CASTETGLYEQYF. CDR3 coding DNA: TGTGCCAGCACAGAGACAGGGCTCTACGAGCAGTACTTC.

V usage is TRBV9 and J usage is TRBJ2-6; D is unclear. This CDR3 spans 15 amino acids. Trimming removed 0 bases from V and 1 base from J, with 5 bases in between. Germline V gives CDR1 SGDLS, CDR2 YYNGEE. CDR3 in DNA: TGTGCCAGCAGCGTAGGAAAATCTGGGGCCAACGTCCTGACTTTC. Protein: CASSVGKSGANVLTF.

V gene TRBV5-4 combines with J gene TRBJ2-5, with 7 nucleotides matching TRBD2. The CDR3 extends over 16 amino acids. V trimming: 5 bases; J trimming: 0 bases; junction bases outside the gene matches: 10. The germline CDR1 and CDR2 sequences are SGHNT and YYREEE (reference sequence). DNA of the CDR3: TGTGCCAGCAGGCTGATGGGCGCGGGGGACCAAGAGACCCAGTACTTC. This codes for CASRLMGAGDQETQYF.

The CDR3 loop reads CASSSPIRDRGGELFF. Here the CDR3 DNA reads TGTGCCAGCAGTTCGCCAATCAGGGATAGGGGCGGGGAGCTGTTTTTT. This chain links TRBV27 with TRBJ2-2; D possibly corresponds to TRBD1 (5 bases). CDR1 is MNHEY, CDR2 SMNVEV, per germline (reference sequence). Deletions cut 4 bases from V and 7 bases from J, with 19 bases between. This CDR3 has 16 amino acids.